The entry that follows covers one T cell receptor (beta chain) sequence. Its antigen specificity is not known. One base away there is no much larger clone; base qualities are not given. The sample is drawn from a study of blood T cell repertoires in COVID-19 (dated by TCRdb to about 2020). In the study overall: Samples covering the acute and convalescent phases of COVID-19 were provided by collaborators in the United States, Italy and Spain. The repertoires were released in a freely available public database intended as a resource for research on the immune response to SARS-CoV-2. Nearly every sample came with metadata listing a de-identified subject ID, COVID-19 status, age in years and sex. The samples were drawn from the first 160 participants of the ongoing ImmuneRACE study and from 1,254 subjects provided by 6 global collaborators. Deeply sampled blood TCRbeta repertoires from subjects exposed to, actively infected with, or recovered from COVID-19 were included in the dataset. Where HLA class I and class II types were available, the types were taken from metadata supplied by the sample provider, not from assay-based typing. The prospective study material was composed of cDNA or gDNA derived from T cells, B-cell-depleted T cells, or PBMCs.

The collaborating institutions used their own protocols to collect whole blood in K2EDTA tubes. For TCRbeta analysis, collaborator samples were shipped as frozen whole blood, as isolated PBMCs, or as DNA extracted from either sample type. Results and caveats for the whole study, not just this receptor: Clinical and demographic metadata were provided uncurated, with the amount varying by source and participant.

Per the germline V gene, SGHTS is the CDR1 and YDEGEE is the CDR2. The germline V end is reduced by 6 bases and the J end by 1 base; junction bases left unmatched: 11. The CDR3 contains 17 residues, cysteine and phenylalanine counted. The kept DNA is CDR3 alone, 51 bases in frame from the first base. TCRbeta CDR3 regions were amplified from genomic DNA using the immunoSEQ Assay, a bias-controlled multiplex PCR. The authors' pipeline ran thus. Within the assay, amplification of reference gene primers was used to estimate how many nucleated cells each sample contained. To quantify the absolute abundance of each unique TCRbeta CDR3 rearrangement, sequence reads were collapsed and filtered. For each sample, productive Simpson clonality was calculated by taking the square root of Simpson's diversity index across productive rearrangements. Not all clones reach the TCRdb copy of this immuneACCESS table, which keeps in-frame sequences only. Checked studies attribute under half of the gap to unresolved V genes and leave the rest unexplained. For V, J and clone size, that table is used; D and trimming come from the DNA. This sample lists about 58,000 clones; 78% were detected once. The ten largest clones capture approximately 4.9% of the sample.

The sample was peripheral blood. In this chain, TRBV5-8 is recombined with TRBJ2-2, with 8 middle bases fitting TRBD1. The sequence was obtained from a human donor in a cohort sampled during active COVID-19. The sequenced DNA is TGTGCCAGCAAATCAGGACAGGGTCTCAAGAACACCGGGGAGCTGTTTTTT. This encodes CASKSGQGLKNTGELFF.